This TCR beta chain appears in the sequencing data of a study of control samples from healthy donors and cancer patients. Method: immunoSEQ multiplex PCR; TCRdb's copy keeps in-frame clones and lacks some. Of tens of thousands of clones in the sample, over 65% are singletons; the top ten hold roughly 15%. This CDR3 has 14 residues. The germline V gene has CDR1 MNHEY and CDR2 SMNVEV (reference sequence). With respect to this clone: The junction shows a germline mismatch at one end, possibly a read error.

The sample comprised formalin-fixed, paraffin-embedded tissue. V and J are TRBV27 and TRBJ2-4; possibly TRBD2 for D (6 bases). The sequence came from a male donor with melanoma. The CDR3 DNA sequence: TGTGCCAACAGTTCGGGAGAAGCCAAAAACATTCAGTACTTC. As protein: CANSSGEAKNIQYF.